Here is one T cell receptor beta chain with its context. Its antigen is still unknown. During the second nested PCR, blocking oligonucleotides suppressed genes that were not paired. Each emulsion RT-PCR held 5,000-250,000 T cells with C-region, Stepout and V-region primers. One entry per CDR3 protein results from TCRdb running MiXCR on the emulsion pairing reads. The table records roughly 38,000 distinct CDR3 sequences, 35% to 50% of them present only once. An expanded emulsion RT-PCR with primers for all TCR V genes paired CD8+ T cell chains. The source of the sample is a study of T cell repertoires in breast cancer. Study outcomes and limitations: Tumor-involved sentinel nodes shared about 8.2% of TCRs with matched tumors, tumor-free nodes 2%. Emulsion RT-PCR gave a qualitative, not quantitative, TCR profile.

This TCR was sampled from a pool of human donors with breast cancer or a healthy control (not recorded which). The material sequenced was CD8+ T cells.

The CDR3 region has the DNA TGTGCCAGCAGCTTCGACCCGATGAGGGGAGATACGCAGTATTTT. Translating gives CASSFDPMRGDTQYF. V and J are TRBV11-2 and TRBJ2-3; D may match TRBD1 or TRBD2 (5 bases each). V was pared by 3 bases and J by 5 bases, with 15 bases between. The CDR3 extends over 15 amino acids. The germline V gene encodes CDR1 SGHAT and CDR2 FQNNGV.